This TCR beta chain originates from a study of blood T cell repertoires in COVID-19 (TCRdb year 2020). Notes on the research overall: Samples covering the acute and convalescent phases of COVID-19 were provided by collaborators in the United States, Italy and Spain. The material from the prospective study consisted of cDNA or gDNA derived from T cells, B-cell-depleted T cells, or PBMCs. Deeply sampled blood TCRbeta repertoires from subjects exposed to, actively infected with, or recovered from COVID-19 were included in the dataset. The repertoires were released in a freely available public database intended as a resource for research on the immune response to SARS-CoV-2. Samples came from the ongoing ImmuneRACE study (first 160 participants) plus 1,254 subjects from 6 global collaborators. The sample metadata nearly always contained a de-identified subject ID, COVID-19 status, age in years and sex. HLA class I and class II types, where available, came from metadata supplied by the sample provider rather than from assay-based typing.

One collaborating source in Seattle enrolled patients during active infection and followed them longitudinally through the course of disease. Collaborating institutions collected whole blood in K2EDTA tubes following their own protocols. For TCRbeta analysis, collaborators shipped samples as frozen whole blood, isolated PBMCs, or DNA extracted from either of those sample types. Study-wide conclusions, independent of this receptor: The quantity of clinical and demographic metadata differed by source and by participant and was supplied without curation.

The immunoSEQ Assay, a bias-controlled multiplex PCR, was used to amplify TCRbeta CDR3 regions from genomic DNA. As for the authors' bioinformatics: Nucleated cell counts per sample were estimated from amplification of reference gene primers within the assay. To quantify the absolute abundance of each unique TCRbeta CDR3 rearrangement, sequence reads were collapsed and filtered. For each sample, productive Simpson clonality was calculated as the square root of Simpson's diversity index over productive rearrangements. The source is immuneACCESS, and TCRdb retained only in-frame sequences with V and J called. Part of the clones is not carried over; for the studies checked, unresolved V genes explain less than half of this, and the remainder is unexplained. V, J and clone size were drawn from that table, and D and trimming were deduced from the DNA. The sample table lists about 440,000 clones, 88% of them with a count of one. The ten largest clones take up roughly 13% of the sample.

V loses 2 bases of germline sequence and J loses 4 bases, and the interval between the two ends is 14 bases. CDR1 and CDR2 were assigned from the germline V gene as SQVTM and ANQGSEA. The CDR3 numbers 14 residues from cysteine through phenylalanine. Only the CDR3 portion is preserved as DNA: 42 bases, with reading frame beginning at the first base. A word on this clone: Its cognate antigen has yet to be identified. Base qualities were left out, and no much larger clone turns up one base away.

This receptor was identified in a woman aged 45-65 years with COVID-19, enrolled during active disease. The chain employs TRBV29-1 and TRBJ2-5; TRBD2 is possibly the D segment (6 matching bases). Sequenced input: peripheral blood. DNA sequence: TGCAGCGTTGAAAAGGGAACGGAGGGAGAGACCCAGTACTTC. The translation is CSVEKGTEGETQYF. Full variable domain (CDR3 extended with the reference TRBV29-1 and TRBJ2-5 proteins): SAVISQKPSRDICQRGTSLTIQCQVDSQVTMMFWYRQQPGQSLTLIATANQGSEATYESGFVIDKFPISRPNLTFSTLTVSNMSPEDSSIYLCSVEKGTEGETQYFGPGTRLLVL.